The following is a TCR beta chain sequence with its context. This clonotype has a count of ten or more. The target of this receptor is not known. No clone much larger than this one lies a single base away; base qualities are absent. This entry comes from a study of regulatory T cells in long-lasting Graves disease (dated by TCRdb to 2020 to 2023). For the study in its entirety: To count as having persistent Graves' disease, a patient had to have received antithyroid drug treatment for over 5 years with TSH receptor autoantibodies remaining persistently positive. Peripheral blood TCR sequencing and RNA sequencing compared persistent Graves' disease patients with newly diagnosed Graves' disease patients. The study took place in China and was registered as a clinical trial. A total of roughly 33 samples underwent TCR sequencing: around 13 from persistent and roughly 20 from newly diagnosed Graves' disease patients. In the clinical cohort, patients with persistent Graves' disease had used antithyroid drugs for an average of about 10.3 years. On the study overall, not on this receptor specifically: A larger number of public clonotypes was shared among persistent patients (more than 2,500) than among newly diagnosed patients (approximately 930). Sequencing and analysis were limited to the TCR beta chain. Compared with newly diagnosed patients, patients with persistent Graves' disease had lower TCR Shannon entropy and fewer highly expanded clones, which suggests clonal expansion. The small sample size was acknowledged by the authors as a limitation that may reduce accuracy. TRBV28, TRBJ1-2 and TRBJ2-5 were preferentially used in persistent disease, while TRBV20-1 and TRBJ2-1 were favored in newly diagnosed disease. Peripheral blood alone was examined, since thyroid tissue, which constituted the primary lesion, could not be accessed.

From the germline V gene, CDR1 is MNHEY and CDR2 is SVGEGT. At the junction V is shortened by 5 bases and J by 0 bases, with 11 bases in between. The CDR3 covers 16 residues, taking in both the cysteine and the phenylalanine. The entry retains the CDR3 DNA only, 48 bases that are in frame from base 1. Libraries were constructed by multiplex PCR. The run used an Illumina HiSeq 4000. To build TCR beta libraries, CDR3 regions were amplified by Arm-PCR using iRepertoire HTBI primers. Before sequencing, the PCR products underwent gel purification. On the study's bioinformatics: Gene usage analysis of CDR3 amino acid clonotypes used the 62 TRBV and more than 13 TRBJ segments found across samples. COPE and FqMerger were used to merge filtered high-quality paired reads into contigs. Contigs were aligned with BLAST to IMGT TRBV, TRBD and TRBJ reference genes, and CDR3 was defined per IMGT. Highly expanded clones were defined as clonotypes with a frequency above 0.1%. Shannon entropy served as the measure of repertoire diversity, while the Gini coefficient captured V-J evenness. A clonotype found in more than one individual was treated as public. The public reads were reprocessed in TCRdb via fastp at Q25 and MiXCR, keeping in-frame beta chains. Records with the same CDR3 protein are collapsed into one entry carrying the most frequent genes and DNA. These V and J calls are TCRdb output, not the study's own analysis. The sample yields 400,000 to 500,000 distinct CDR3 sequences; around 23% were counted once. 14% of the sample rests with the top ten.

Sample time point, as interpreted from the label and publication: persistent/refractory GD, antithyroid drugs over 5 years with positive TRAb. For both TCR sequencing and RNA sequencing, RNA was extracted from PBMCs in TRIzol. The diagnosis of Graves' disease was made according to American Thyroid Association guidelines. Patients for the study were recruited at an endocrinology department in Xi'an, China. Each patient gave about 10 milliliters of peripheral blood, collected in an EDTA anticoagulant tube. PBMCs were isolated by Ficoll Paque Plus density gradient separation without further T cell sorting. RNA quality was checked with an Agilent 2100 Bioanalyzer and agarose gel, and concentration with a NanoDrop 2000.

The clonotype originates from a female donor with Graves disease. Specimen: peripheral blood mononuclear cells (PBMCs), collected when the disease was refractory, from a patient treated with antithyroid drugs. The rearrangement combines TRBV6-2 or TRBV6-3 with TRBJ2-6, and perhaps TRBD2 as D gene, on 5 matching bases. The DNA sequence is TGTGCCAGCAGTGAATTGGGGAGCTCTGGGGCCAACGTCCTGACTTTC. It is translated as CASSELGSSGANVLTF.